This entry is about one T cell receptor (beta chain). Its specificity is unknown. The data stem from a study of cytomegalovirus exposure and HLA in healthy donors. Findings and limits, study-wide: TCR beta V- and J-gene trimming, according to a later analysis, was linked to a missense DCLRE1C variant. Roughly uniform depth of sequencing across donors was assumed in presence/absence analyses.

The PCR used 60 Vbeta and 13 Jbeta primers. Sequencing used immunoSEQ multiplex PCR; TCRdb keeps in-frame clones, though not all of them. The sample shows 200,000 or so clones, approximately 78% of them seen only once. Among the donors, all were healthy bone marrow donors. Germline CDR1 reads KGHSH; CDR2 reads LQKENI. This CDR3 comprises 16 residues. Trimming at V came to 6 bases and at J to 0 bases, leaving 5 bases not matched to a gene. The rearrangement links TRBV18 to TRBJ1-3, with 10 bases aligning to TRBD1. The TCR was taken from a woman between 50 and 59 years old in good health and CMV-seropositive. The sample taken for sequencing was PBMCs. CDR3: CASSRGQGGSGNTIYF. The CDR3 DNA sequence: TGTGCCAGCTCTCGCGGACAGGGGGGCTCTGGAAACACCATATATTTT.